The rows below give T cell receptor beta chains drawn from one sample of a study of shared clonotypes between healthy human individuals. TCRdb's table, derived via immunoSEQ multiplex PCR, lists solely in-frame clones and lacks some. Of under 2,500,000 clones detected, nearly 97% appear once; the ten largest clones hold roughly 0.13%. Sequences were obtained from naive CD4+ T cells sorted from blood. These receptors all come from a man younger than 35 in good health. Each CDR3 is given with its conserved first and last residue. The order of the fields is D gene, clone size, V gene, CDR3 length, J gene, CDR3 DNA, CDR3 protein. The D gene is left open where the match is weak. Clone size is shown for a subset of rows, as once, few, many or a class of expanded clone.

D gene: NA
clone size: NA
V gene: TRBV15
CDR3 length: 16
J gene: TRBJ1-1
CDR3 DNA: TGTGCCACCAGTCTGGCAGGGGCATTGGGGGACACTGAAGCTTTCTTT
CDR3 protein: CATSLAGALGDTEAFF

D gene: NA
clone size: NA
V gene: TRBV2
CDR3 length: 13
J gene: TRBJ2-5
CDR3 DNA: TGTGCCAGCAACCGCGGTGACCAAGAGACCCAGTACTTC
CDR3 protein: CASNRGDQETQYF

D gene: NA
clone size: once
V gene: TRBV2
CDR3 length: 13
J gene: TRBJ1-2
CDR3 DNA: TGTGCCAGCACGTGGGTGGATTCCGATGGCTACACCTTC
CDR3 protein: CASTWVDSDGYTF

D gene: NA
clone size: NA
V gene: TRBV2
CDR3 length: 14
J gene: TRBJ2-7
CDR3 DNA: TGTGCCAGCAGTGATGTCGTTGACAAGCCCGAGCAGTACTTC
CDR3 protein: CASSDVVDKPEQYF

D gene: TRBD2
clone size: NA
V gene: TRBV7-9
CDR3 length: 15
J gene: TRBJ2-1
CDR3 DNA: TGTGCCAGCGGGTTAGCGGGGAGCTCCTACAATGAGCAGTTCTTC
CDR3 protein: CASGLAGSSYNEQFF

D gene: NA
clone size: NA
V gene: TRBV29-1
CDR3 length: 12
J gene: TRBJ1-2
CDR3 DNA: TGCAGCGTTGACCGCCCGGGATATGGCTACACCTTC
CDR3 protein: CSVDRPGYGYTF

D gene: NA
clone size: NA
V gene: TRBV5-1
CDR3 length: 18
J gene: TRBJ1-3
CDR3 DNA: TGCGCCAGCAGCTCCGTACTGGGGGCCGCTATAGGGGGAAACACCATATATTTT
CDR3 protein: CASSSVLGAAIGGNTIYF

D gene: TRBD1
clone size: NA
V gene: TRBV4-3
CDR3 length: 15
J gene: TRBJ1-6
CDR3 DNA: TGCGCCAGCAGGCGCCTGGGACAGACAAATTCACCCCTCCACTTT
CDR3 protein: CASRRLGQTNSPLHF

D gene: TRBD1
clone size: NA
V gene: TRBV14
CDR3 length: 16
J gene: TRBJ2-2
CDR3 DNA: TGTGCCAGCAGCCAAGTTGGGACAGGCCGAACCGGGGAGCTGTTTTTT
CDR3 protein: CASSQVGTGRTGELFF

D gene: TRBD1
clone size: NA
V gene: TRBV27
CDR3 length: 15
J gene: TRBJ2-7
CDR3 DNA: TGTGCCAGCAGTTTATCGTTCGGGACAGGGTACGAGCAGTACTTC
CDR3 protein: CASSLSFGTGYEQYF

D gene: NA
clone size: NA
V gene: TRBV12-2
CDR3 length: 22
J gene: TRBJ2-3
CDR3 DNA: TGTGCAAGTCGCTTAGCGCTGGGGGGATCTAGCCCGAGGGGGCCGCGCACAGATACGCAGTATTTT
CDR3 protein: CASRLALGGSSPRGPRTDTQYF

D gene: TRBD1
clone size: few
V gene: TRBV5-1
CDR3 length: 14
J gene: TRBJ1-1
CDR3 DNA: TGCGCCAGCAGCCCCGGGACAGGGGGCACTGAAGCTTTCTTT
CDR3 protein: CASSPGTGGTEAFF

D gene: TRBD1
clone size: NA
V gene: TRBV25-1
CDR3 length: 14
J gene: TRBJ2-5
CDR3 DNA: TGTGCCAGCAGCGCCCCGACAGGGCGGCGGACCCAGTACTTC
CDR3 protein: CASSAPTGRRTQYF

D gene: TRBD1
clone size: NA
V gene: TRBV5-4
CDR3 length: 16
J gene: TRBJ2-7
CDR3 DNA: TGTGCCAGCAGCACCAACGGACAGGGTAAATGGCTCGAGCAGTACTTC
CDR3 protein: CASSTNGQGKWLEQYF

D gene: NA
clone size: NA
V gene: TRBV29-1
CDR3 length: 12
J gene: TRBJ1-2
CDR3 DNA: TGCAGCGTCAAAGGGAGCAACTATGGCTACACCTTC
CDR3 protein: CSVKGSNYGYTF

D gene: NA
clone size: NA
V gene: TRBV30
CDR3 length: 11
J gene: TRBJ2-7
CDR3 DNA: TGTGCTGGGACCCGTGGTGACGAGCAGTACTTC
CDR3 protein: CAGTRGDEQYF

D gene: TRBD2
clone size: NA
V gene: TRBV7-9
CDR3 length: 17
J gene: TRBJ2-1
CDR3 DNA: TGTGCCAGCAGCTCCCCTTTAGTAGCGGGGGTCCTCAGTGAGCAGTTCTTC
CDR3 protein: CASSSPLVAGVLSEQFF

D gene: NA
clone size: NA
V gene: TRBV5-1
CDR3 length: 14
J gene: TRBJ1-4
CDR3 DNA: TGCGCCAGCAGCTTGGATCCCCGAATGGAAAAACTGTTTTTT
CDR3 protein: CASSLDPRMEKLFF

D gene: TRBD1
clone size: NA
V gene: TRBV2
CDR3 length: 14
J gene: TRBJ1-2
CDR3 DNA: TGTGCCAGCAGTGTTTTACAGGGGGCGTCTGGCTACACCTTC
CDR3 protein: CASSVLQGASGYTF

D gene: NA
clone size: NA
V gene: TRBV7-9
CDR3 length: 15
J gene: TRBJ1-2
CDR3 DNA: TGTGCCAGCAGCTCCGCTGGTAGGCCAAACTATGGCTACACCTTC
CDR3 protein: CASSSAGRPNYGYTF

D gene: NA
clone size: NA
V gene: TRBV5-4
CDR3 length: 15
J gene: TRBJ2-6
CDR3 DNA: TGTGCCAGCAGCCGGGATTACTCTGGGGCCAACGTCCTGACTTTC
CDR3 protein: CASSRDYSGANVLTF

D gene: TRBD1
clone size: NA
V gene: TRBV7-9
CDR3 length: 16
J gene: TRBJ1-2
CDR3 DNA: TGTGCCAGCAGCCCTGGGGACAGGGCGCGGTATTATGGCTACACCTTC
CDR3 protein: CASSPGDRARYYGYTF

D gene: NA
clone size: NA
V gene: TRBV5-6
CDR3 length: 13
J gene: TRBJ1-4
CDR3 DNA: TGTGCCAGCAGCCCCGGAGGGGCAGGGGAACTGTTTTTT
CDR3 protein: CASSPGGAGELFF

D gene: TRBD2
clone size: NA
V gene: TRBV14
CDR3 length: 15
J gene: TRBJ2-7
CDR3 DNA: TGTGCCAGCAGCCCGAGGACTAGCGGGAGGGGCGAGCAGTACTTC
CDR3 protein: CASSPRTSGRGEQYF

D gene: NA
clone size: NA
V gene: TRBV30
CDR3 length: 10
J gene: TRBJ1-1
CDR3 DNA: TGTGCCTGGGGAACAGTATTAGCTTTCTTT
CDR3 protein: CAWGTVLAFF

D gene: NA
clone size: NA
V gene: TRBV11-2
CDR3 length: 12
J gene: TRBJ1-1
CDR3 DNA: TGTGCCAGCAGCCAGCATGGGGGGGCAGCTTTCTTT
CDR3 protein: CASSQHGGAAFF

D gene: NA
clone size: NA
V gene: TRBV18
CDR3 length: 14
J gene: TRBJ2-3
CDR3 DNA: TGTGCCAGCTCACCGATGGGGGGCCTAGATACGCAGTATTTT
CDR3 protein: CASSPMGGLDTQYF

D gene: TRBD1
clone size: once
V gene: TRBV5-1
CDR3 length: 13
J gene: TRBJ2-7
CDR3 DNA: TGCGCCAGCAGCTTGGAGGACAGGGGCGAGCAGTACTTC
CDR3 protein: CASSLEDRGEQYF

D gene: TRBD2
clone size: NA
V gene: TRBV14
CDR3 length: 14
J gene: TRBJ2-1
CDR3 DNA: TGTGCCAGCAGCCAAGTGGTTGCGGGAGTAGTACAGTTCTTC
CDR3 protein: CASSQVVAGVVQFF

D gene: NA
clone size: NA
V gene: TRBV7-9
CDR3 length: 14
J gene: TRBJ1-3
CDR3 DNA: TGTGCCAGCAGCTCGGAACCCTCTGGAAACACCATATATTTT
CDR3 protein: CASSSEPSGNTIYF

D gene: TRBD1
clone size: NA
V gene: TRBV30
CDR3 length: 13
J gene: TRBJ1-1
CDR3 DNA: TGTGCCTGGAGTGGACAGGGGATTTATGAAGCTTTCTTT
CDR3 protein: CAWSGQGIYEAFF

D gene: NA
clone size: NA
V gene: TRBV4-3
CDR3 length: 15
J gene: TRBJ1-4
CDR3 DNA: TGCGCCAGCAGCCAAGCCCCAGGGGCTAATGAAAAACTGTTTTTT
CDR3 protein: CASSQAPGANEKLFF

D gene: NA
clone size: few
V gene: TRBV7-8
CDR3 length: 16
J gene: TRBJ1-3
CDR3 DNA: TGTGCCAGCAGCTTAGGACCCAGGGGCTCTGGAAACACCATATATTTT
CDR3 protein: CASSLGPRGSGNTIYF

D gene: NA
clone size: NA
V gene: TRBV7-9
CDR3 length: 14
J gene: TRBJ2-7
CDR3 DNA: TGTGCCAGCAGCTTGGCGGGGAGTTCCTACGAGCAGTACTTC
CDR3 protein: CASSLAGSSYEQYF

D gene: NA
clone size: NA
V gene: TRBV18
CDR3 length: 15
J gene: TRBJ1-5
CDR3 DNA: TGTGCCAGCTCATCTGCCTCTGAGGGGAATCAGCCCCAGCATTTT
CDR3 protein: CASSSASEGNQPQHF